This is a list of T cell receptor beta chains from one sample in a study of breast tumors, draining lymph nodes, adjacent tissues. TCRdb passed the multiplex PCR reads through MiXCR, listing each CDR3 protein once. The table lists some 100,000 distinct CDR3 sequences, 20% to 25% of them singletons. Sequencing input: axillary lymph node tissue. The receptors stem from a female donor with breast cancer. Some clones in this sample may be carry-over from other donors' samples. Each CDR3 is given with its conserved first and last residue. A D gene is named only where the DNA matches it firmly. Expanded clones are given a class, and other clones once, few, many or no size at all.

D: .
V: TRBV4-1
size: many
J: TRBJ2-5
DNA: TGCGCCAGCAGCCTTGAGGGGGGACGGCAAGAGACCCAGTACTTC
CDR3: CASSLEGGRQETQYF

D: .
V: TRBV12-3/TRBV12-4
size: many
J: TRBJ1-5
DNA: TGTGCCACCAACTCCGCGAATCAGCCCCAGCATTTT
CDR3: CATNSANQPQHF

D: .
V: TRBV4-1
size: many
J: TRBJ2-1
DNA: TGCGCCAGCAGCCAACCCGGGCGGAATGAGCAGTTCTTC
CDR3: CASSQPGRNEQFF

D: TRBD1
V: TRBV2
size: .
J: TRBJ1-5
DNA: TGTGCCAGCAGCGAACAGGGGCGGGAGCCCCAGCATTTT
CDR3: CASSEQGREPQHF

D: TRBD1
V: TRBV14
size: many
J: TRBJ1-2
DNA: TGTGCCAGCAGCTGGACAGGGCGGGAAGGCTACACCTTC
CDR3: CASSWTGREGYTF

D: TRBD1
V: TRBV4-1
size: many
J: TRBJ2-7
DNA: TGCGCCAGCAGCCAGGAAAAGAAGGGACAGGGGGGACAAGAGCAGTACTTC
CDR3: CASSQEKKGQGGQEQYF

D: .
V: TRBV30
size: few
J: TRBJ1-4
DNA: TGTGCCTGGAGCAGGGAATTTGAAAAACTGTTTTTT
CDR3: CAWSREFEKLFF

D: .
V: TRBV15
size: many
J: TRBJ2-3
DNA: TGTGCCACCAGCAGAGGTGGAACAGATACGCAGTATTTT
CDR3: CATSRGGTDTQYF

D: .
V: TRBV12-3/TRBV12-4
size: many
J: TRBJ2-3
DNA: TGTGCCAGCAGTCTCACGATAGATACGCAGTATTTT
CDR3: CASSLTIDTQYF

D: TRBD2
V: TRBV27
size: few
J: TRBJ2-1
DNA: TGTGCCAGCAGTTTTGGGACTAGGGTCAATGAGCAGTTCTTC
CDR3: CASSFGTRVNEQFF

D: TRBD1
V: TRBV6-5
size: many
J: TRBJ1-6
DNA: TGTGCCAGCAGTTACACTGGGACAGGGGGATCACCCCTCCACTTT
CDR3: CASSYTGTGGSPLHF

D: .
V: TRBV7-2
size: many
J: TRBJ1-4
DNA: TGTGCCAGCAGCTTAGGGAGGAGGGAAAAACTGTTTTTT
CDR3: CASSLGRREKLFF

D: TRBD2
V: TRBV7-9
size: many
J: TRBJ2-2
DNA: TGTGCCAGCGCGGGGGGGGATGGCACCGGGGAGCTGTTTTTT
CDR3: CASAGGDGTGELFF

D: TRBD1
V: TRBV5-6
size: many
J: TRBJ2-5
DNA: TGTGCCAGCACACTGAGGGACAGGCCTTTCGGGACCCAGTACTTC
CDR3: CASTLRDRPFGTQYF

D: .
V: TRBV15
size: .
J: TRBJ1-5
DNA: TGTGCCACCAGCAGAGATTTGGGCTTCAATCAGCCCCAGCATTTT
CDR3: CATSRDLGFNQPQHF

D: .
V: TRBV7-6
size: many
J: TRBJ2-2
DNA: TGTGCCAGCAGCTCCCGGTACACCGGGGAGCTGTTTTTT
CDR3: CASSSRYTGELFF

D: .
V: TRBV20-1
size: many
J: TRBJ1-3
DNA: TGCAGTGCACCCGACAGGAGCTCTGGAAACACCATATATTTT
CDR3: CSAPDRSSGNTIYF

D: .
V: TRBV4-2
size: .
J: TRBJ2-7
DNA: TGTGCCAGCAGCCAAGAGCTCCCCGGTAGGTCCTACGAGCAGTACTTC
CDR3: CASSQELPGRSYEQYF

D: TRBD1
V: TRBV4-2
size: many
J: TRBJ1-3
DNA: TGTGCCAGCAGCCAAGAGACAAGACAGGGAAGTGTCCCTGGAAACACCATATATTTT
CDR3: CASSQETRQGSVPGNTIYF

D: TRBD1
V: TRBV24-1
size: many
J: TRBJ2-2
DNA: TGTGCCACCTCCGCAGGGACAGTGCTAAACACCGGGGAGCTGTTTTTT
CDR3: CATSAGTVLNTGELFF

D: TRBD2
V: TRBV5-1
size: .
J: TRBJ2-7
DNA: TGCGCCAGCAGCTCTAGCGGGTACGAGCAGTACTTC
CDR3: CASSSSGYEQYF

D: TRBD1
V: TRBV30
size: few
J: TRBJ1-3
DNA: TGTGCCTGGAGGACAGGGGGCTCTGGAAACACCATATATTTT
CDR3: CAWRTGGSGNTIYF

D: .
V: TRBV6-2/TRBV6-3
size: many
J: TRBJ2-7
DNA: TGTGCCAGCAGTTGGATTCAGGGGAGGCCCTACGAGCAGTACTTC
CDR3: CASSWIQGRPYEQYF

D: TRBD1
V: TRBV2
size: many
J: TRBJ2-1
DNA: TGTGCCAGCAGTTGGGGACAGGGGGACAATGAGCAGTTCTTC
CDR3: CASSWGQGDNEQFF

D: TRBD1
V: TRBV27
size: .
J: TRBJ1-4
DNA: TGTGCCAGCAGTTTTACGGGACAGGGTAATGAAAAACTGTTTTTT
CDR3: CASSFTGQGNEKLFF

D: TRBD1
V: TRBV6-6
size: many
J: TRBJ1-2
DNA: TGTGCCAGCAGTTACCCCACGGACAGGGGGGACTATGGCTACACCTTC
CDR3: CASSYPTDRGDYGYTF

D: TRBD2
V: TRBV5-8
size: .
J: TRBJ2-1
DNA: TGTGCCAGCAGCCCCCTGTCGGGCGGGAGTGGTTACAATGAGCAGTTCTTC
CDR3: CASSPLSGGSGYNEQFF

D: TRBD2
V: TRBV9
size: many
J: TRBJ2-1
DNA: TGTGCCAGCAGCGTAGAAGTAGCGGGAGAGGTTAATGAGCAGTTCTTC
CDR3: CASSVEVAGEVNEQFF

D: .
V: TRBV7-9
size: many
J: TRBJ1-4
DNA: TGTGCCAGCAGCTCCGGGACTCAGAATGAAAAACTGTTTTTT
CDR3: CASSSGTQNEKLFF

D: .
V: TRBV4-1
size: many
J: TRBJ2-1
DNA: TGCGCCAGCAGCCAAGATGGCCAGCCTAGCTCCTACAATGAGCAGTTCTTC
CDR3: CASSQDGQPSSYNEQFF

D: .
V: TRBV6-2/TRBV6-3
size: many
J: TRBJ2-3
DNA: TGTGCCAGCAGTTACTCGATTGGAGGGCGCGCAGATACGCAGTATTTT
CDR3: CASSYSIGGRADTQYF

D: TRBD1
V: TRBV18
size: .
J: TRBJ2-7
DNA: TGTGCCAGCTCACTGAATACAGGGGGCCTCTCCTCCTACGAGCAGTACTTC
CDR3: CASSLNTGGLSSYEQYF

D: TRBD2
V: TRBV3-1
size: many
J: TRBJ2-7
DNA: TGTGCCAGCAGCCAACTAGCGGGGCACTACGAGCAGTACTTC
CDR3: CASSQLAGHYEQYF

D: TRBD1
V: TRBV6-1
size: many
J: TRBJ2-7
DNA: TGTGCCAGCAGTGAATTCCAGGGGGTGGGGACCTACGAGCAGTACTTC
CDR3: CASSEFQGVGTYEQYF

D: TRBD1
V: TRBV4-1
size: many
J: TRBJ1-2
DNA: TGCGCCAGCAGCCTTCACCCACAGGGGAGTGGCTACACCTTC
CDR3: CASSLHPQGSGYTF

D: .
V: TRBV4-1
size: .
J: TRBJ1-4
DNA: TGCGCCAGCAGCCAAGGGACGGGCGCTCTGAAACTGTTTTTT
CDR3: CASSQGTGALKLFF

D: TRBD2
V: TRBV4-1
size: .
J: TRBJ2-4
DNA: TGCGCCAGCAGCCAAGATTTGGCGGGAGGTTACATTCAGTACTTC
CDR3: CASSQDLAGGYIQYF

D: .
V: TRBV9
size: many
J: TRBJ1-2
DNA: TGTGCCAGCAGCGTCGATCAGGGAAATGGCTACACCTTC
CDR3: CASSVDQGNGYTF

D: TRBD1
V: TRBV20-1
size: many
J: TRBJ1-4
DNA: TGCAGTGCATCACTTCCAGGGGGGAATGAAAAACTGTTTTTT
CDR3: CSASLPGGNEKLFF

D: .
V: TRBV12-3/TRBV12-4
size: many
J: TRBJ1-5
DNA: TGTGCCAGCAGTTTTCTGGGAGGGGATCAGCCCCAGCATTTT
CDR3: CASSFLGGDQPQHF

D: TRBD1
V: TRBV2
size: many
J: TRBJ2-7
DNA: TGTGCCAGCAGTGAAGACGTGGCAGGGGGCTACGAGCAGTACTTC
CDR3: CASSEDVAGGYEQYF

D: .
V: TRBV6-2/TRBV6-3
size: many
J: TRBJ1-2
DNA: TGTGCCAGCGGCCCACTACGCCATAAAAATGGCTACACCTTC
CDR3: CASGPLRHKNGYTF

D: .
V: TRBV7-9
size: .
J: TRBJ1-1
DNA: TGTGCCAGCAGCTTTGAGACAGGCCCGAACACTGAAGCTTTCTTT
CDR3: CASSFETGPNTEAFF

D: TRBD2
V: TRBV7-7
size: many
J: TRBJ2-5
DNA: TGTGCTAGCAGCTTAAATCGAGCGGGGGTGGCAGAGACCCAGTACTTC
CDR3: CASSLNRAGVAETQYF

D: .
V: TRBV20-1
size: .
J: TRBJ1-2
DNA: TGCAGTGCGCCTAAAATGGGGGGGGTCTATGGCTACACCTTC
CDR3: CSAPKMGGVYGYTF

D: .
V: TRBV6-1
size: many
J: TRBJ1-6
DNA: TGTGCCAGCAGTTATCAGGGGTATAATTCACCCCTCCACTTT
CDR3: CASSYQGYNSPLHF

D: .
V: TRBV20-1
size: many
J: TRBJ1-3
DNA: TGCAGTGCTAGTTTGGGCGGGACGAACACCATATATTTT
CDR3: CSASLGGTNTIYF

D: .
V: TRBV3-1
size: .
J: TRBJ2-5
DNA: TGTGCCAGCAGCCAATGGGTTCGGGAGACCCAGTACTTC
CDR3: CASSQWVRETQYF

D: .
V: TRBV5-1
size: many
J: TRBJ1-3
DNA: TGCGCCAGCAGCGATCAGACTGGAAACACCATATATTTT
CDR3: CASSDQTGNTIYF

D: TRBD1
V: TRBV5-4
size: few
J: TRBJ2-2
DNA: TGTGCCAGCAGCCCGTACAGGGGGAACACCGGGGAGCTGTTTTTT
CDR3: CASSPYRGNTGELFF

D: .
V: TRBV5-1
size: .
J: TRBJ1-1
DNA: TGCGCCAGCAGCGGGCCCGGGGGTGCTTTCTTT
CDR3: CASSGPGGAFF

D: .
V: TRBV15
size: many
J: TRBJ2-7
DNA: TGTGCCACCAGCAGAGATCGCTACGAGCAGTACTTC
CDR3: CATSRDRYEQYF

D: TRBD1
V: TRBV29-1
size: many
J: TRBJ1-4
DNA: TGCAGCGCCAGACAGGGCCCTAGTGAAAAACTGTTTTTT
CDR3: CSARQGPSEKLFF

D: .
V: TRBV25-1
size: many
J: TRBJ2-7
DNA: TGTGCCAGCAGTGAAAACGTCCTCTCCTACGAGCAGTACTTC
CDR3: CASSENVLSYEQYF

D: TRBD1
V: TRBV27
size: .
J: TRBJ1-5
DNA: TGTGCCAGCAGTTCGTCCGGGACAGGGATTCTTGGTCAGCCCCAGCATTTT
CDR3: CASSSSGTGILGQPQHF

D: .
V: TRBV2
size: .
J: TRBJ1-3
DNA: TGTGCCAGCAACGTACAGGGATATGGAAACACCATATATTTT
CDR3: CASNVQGYGNTIYF

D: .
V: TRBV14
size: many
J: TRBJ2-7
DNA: TGTGCCAGCAGCCACGAGGGGAACTCCTACGAGCAGTACTTC
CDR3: CASSHEGNSYEQYF